This T cell receptor beta chain was documented in a study of Ad26.COV2.S vaccination and SARS-CoV-2 variants. As for the study in general: The trial was COV1001 and the donor's arm was Ad26.COV2.S. Study results and limitations: Reports say spike-specific CD8+ and CD4+ T cell responses covered substantial breadth after vaccination. The study found higher spike-specific TCR breadth in vaccine than placebo recipients.

Generated by immunoSEQ multiplex PCR, the TCRdb table keeps only in-frame clones and is missing some. This sample has about 440,000 clones, with around nine tenths found just once. About this clone itself: Its antigen is currently unknown.

Treatment meaning: 15 to 20 received Ad26.COV2.S at low or high dose, single or two shots; 5 received placebo; per-sample allocation not given. Sampling was done on day 63 after the first vaccine or placebo injection. Within Boston, the person who donated was an adult of 18-55 years. Trimming took off 8 bases at V and 6 bases at J, with 17 bases between the two ends. CDR1 LNHDA and CDR2 SQIVND come from the germline V gene (reference sequence). The length of the CDR3 is 14 residues. The J gene is TRBJ1-5, the V gene TRBV19; D is perhaps TRBD1 (5 bases). Sequencing used peripheral blood, obtained in a trial of Ad26.COV2.S vaccine versus placebo. The clonotype was recovered from a person aged 18 to 65 who received the Ad26.COV2.S COVID-19 vaccine or a placebo. This CDR3 is CASRGGDRGQPQHF. Here the CDR3 DNA reads TGTGCCAGTCGGGGGGGGGACCGGGGTCAGCCCCAGCATTTT.